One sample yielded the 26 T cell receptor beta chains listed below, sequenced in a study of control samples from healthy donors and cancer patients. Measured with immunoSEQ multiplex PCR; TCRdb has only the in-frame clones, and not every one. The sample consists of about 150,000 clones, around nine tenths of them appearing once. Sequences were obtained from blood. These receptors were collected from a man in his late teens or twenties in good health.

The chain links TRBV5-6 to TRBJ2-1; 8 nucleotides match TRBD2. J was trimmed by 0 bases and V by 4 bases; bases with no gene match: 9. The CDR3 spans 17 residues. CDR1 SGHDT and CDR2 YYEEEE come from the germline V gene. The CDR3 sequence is CASSGGIAGSSYNEQFF. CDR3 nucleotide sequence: TGTGCCAGCAGCGGAGGGATAGCGGGGAGCTCCTACAATGAGCAGTTCTTC.

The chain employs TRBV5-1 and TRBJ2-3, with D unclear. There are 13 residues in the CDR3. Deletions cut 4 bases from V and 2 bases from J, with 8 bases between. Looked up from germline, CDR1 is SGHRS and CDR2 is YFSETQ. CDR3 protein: CASSPQPTDTQYF. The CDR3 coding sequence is TGCGCCAGCAGCCCACAACCCACAGATACGCAGTATTTT.

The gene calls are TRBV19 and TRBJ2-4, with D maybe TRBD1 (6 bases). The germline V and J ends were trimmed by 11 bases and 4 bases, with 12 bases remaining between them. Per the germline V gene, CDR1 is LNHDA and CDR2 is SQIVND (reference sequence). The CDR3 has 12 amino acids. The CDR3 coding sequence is TGTGCCGGCCGGGACATTAAAAACATTCAGTACTTC. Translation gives CAGRDIKNIQYF.

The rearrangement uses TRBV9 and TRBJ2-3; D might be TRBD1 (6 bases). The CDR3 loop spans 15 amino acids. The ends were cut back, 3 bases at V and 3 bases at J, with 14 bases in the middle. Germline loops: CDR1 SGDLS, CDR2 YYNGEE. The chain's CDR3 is CASSAVTGKTDTQYF. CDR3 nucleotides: TGTGCCAGCAGCGCAGTTACAGGGAAAACAGATACGCAGTATTTT.

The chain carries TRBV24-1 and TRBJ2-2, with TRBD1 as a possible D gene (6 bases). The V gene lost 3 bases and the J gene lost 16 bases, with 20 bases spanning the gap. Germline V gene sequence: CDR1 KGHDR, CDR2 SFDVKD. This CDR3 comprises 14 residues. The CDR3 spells CATSDHSAGAHPFF. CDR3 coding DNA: TGTGCCACCAGTGATCACTCTGCAGGGGCCCACCCGTTTTTT.

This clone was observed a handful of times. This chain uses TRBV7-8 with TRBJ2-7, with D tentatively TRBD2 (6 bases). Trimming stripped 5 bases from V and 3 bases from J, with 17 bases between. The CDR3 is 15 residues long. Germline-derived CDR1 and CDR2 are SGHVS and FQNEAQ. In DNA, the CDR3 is TGTGCCAGCAGCCCCCCTTTCGGGGGAAACTACGAGCAGTACTTC. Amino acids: CASSPPFGGNYEQYF.

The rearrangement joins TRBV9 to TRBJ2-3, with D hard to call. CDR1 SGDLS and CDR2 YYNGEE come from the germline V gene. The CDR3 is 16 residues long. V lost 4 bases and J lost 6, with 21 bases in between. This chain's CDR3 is CASSFNRADPRDTQYF. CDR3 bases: TGTGCCAGCAGCTTCAACCGGGCCGACCCCAGGGATACGCAGTATTTT.

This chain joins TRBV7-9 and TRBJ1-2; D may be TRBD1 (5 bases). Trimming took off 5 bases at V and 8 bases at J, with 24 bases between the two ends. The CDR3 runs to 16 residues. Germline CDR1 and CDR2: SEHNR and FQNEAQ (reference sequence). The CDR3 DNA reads TGTGCCAGCAGCCCAGCGTGGGTGGGGCGCGGGGACGGCTACACCTTC. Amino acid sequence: CASSPAWVGRGDGYTF. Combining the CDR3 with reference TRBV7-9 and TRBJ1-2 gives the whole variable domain DTGVSQNPRHKITKRGQNVTFRCDPISEHNRLYWYRQTLGQGPEFLTYFQNEAQLEKSRLLSDRFSAERPKGSFSTLEIQRTEQGDSAMYLCASSPAWVGRGDGYTFGSGTRLTVV.

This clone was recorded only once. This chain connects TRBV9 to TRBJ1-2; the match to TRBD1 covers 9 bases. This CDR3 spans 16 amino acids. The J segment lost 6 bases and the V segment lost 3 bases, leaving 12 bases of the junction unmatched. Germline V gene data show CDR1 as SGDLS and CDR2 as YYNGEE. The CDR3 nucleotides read TGTGCCAGCAGCGCAGATAACAGGGGGCGCATTAATGGCTACACCTTC. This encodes CASSADNRGRINGYTF.

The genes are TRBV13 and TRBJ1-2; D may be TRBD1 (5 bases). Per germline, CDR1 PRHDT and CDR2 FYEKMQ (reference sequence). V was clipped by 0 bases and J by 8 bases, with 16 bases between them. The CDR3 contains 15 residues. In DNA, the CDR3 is TGTGCCAGCAGCTTAGGCCTACCTCCGGGGGACGGCTACACCTTC. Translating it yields CASSLGLPPGDGYTF.

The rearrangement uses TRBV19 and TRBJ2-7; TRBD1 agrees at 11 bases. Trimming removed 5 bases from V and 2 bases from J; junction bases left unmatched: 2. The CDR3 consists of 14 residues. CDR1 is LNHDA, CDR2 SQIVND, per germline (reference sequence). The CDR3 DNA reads TGTGCCAGTAGTGTGGGACAGGGGGCCTACGAGCAGTACTTC. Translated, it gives CASSVGQGAYEQYF.

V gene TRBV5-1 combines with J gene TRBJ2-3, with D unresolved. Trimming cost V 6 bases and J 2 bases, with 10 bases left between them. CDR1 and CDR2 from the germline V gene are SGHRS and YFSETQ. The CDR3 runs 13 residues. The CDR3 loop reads CASTVDDTDTQYF. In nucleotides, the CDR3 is TGCGCCAGCACCGTAGACGACACAGATACGCAGTATTTT.

The DNA of the CDR3 is TGCGCCAGCAGCCAAGAGATCCGGGACAGGGGGCGGTCACCCCTCCACTTT. This translates into CASSQEIRDRGRSPLHF. This chain uses TRBV4-3 with TRBJ1-6, with 12 bases fitting TRBD1. CDR3 size: 17 residues. V was clipped by 0 bases and J by 10 bases; unmatched bases: 7. In germline, CDR1 is LGHNA, CDR2 YSLEER.

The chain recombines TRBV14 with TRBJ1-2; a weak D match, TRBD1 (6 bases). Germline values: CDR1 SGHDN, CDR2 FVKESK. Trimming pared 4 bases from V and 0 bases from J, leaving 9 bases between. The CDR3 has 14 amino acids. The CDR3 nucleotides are TGTGCCAGCAGCCCCCGGGACACTAACTATGGCTACACCTTC. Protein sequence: CASSPRDTNYGYTF. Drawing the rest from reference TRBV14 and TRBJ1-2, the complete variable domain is EAGVTQFPSHSVIEKGQTVTLRCDPISGHDNLYWYRRVMGKEIKFLLHFVKESKQDESGMPNNRFLAERTGGTYSTLKVQPAELEDSGVYFCASSPRDTNYGYTFGSGTRLTVV.

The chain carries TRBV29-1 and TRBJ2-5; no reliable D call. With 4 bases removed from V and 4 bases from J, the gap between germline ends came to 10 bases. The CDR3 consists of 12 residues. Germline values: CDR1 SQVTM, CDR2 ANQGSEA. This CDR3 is CSVGPVLETQYF. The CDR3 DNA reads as TGCAGCGTTGGGCCCGTCCTAGAGACCCAGTACTTC.

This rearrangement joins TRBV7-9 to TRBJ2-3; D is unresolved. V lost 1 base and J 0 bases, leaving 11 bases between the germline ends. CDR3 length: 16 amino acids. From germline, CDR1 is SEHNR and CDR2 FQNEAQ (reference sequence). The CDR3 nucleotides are TGTGCCAGCAGCTTAGGGTATCTCGGGAGCACAGATACGCAGTATTTT. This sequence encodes CASSLGYLGSTDTQYF.

The CDR3, as DNA: TGTGCCAGCAGTGAAGGAAAAGTGCCACCCCTCCACTTT. It yields the protein CASSEGKVPPLHF. V gene TRBV6-1 combines with J gene TRBJ1-6; D gene unclear. Deletions cut 1 base from V and 11 bases from J, with 9 bases between. Per the germline V gene, CDR1 is MNHNS and CDR2 is SASEGT. The CDR3 sequence is 13 residues long.

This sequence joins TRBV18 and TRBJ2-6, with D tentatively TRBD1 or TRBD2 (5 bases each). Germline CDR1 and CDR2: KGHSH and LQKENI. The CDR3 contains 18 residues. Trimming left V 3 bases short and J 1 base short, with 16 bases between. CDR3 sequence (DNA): TGTGCCAGCTCACCTTGGGTAGGGACCACATCTGGGGCCAACGTCCTGACTTTC. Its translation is CASSPWVGTTSGANVLTF.

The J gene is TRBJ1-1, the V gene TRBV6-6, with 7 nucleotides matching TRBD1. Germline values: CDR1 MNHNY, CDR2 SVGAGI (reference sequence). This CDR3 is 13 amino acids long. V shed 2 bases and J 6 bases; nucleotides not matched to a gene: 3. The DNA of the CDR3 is TGTGCCAGCAGTTACGGGCAGGGGGCTGAAGCTTTCTTT. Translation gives CASSYGQGAEAFF.

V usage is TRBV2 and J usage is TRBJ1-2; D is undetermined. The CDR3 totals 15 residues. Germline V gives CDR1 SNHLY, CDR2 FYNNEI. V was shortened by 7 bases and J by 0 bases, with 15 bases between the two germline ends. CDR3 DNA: TGTGCCAGCATAGCCAGGACGGGATCTAACTATGGCTACACCTTC. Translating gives CASIARTGSNYGYTF.

CDR3 DNA sequence: TGTGCCAGCAGCTCCCGCGACGTCTGGGCGGGGGGATCCTACGAGCAGTACTTC. Its protein product is CASSSRDVWAGGSYEQYF. The chain links TRBV11-2 to TRBJ2-7; 8 bases map to TRBD2. The CDR3 spans 18 residues. After removal of 4 bases from V and 1 base from J, the junction contained 15 bases not matched to a gene. Germline V gene data show CDR1 as SGHAT and CDR2 as FQNNGV. Looking up the rest from reference TRBV11-2 and TRBJ2-7 gives the full variable domain: EAGVAQSPRYKIIEKRQSVAFWCNPISGHATLYWYQQILGQGPKLLIQFQNNGVVDDSQLPKDRFSAERLKGVDSTLKIQPAKLEDSAVYLCASSSRDVWAGGSYEQYFGPGTRLTVT.

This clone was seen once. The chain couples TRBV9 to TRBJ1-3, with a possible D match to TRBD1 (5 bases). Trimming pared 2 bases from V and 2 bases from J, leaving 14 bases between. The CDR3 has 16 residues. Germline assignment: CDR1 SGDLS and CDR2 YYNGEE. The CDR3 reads CASSVNIGDTGNTIYF. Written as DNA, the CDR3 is TGTGCCAGCAGCGTCAATATAGGGGATACTGGAAACACCATATATTTT. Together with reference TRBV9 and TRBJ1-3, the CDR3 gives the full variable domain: DSGVTQTPKHLITATGQRVTLRCSPRSGDLSVYWYQQSLDQGLQFLIQYYNGEERAKGNILERFSAQQFPDLHSELNLSSLELGDSALYFCASSVNIGDTGNTIYFGEGSWLTVV.

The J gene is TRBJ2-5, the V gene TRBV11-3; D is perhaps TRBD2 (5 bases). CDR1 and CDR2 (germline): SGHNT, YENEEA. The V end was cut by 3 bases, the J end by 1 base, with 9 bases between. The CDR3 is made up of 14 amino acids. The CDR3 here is CASSFSGSQETQYF. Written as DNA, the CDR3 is TGTGCCAGCAGCTTCTCGGGATCCCAAGAGACCCAGTACTTC.

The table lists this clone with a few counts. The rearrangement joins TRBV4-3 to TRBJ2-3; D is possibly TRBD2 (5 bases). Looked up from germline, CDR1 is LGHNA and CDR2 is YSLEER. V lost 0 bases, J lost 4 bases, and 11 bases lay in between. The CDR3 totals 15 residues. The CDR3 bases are TGCGCCAGCAGCCAAGATCTATCCGGGGCAGATACGCAGTATTTT. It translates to CASSQDLSGADTQYF.

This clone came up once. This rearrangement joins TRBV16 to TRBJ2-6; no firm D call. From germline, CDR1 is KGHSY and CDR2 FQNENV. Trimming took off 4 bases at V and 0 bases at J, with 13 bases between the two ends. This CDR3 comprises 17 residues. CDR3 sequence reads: CASSPQDADSGANVLTF. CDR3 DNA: TGTGCCAGCAGCCCCCAGGACGCAGACTCTGGGGCCAACGTCCTGACTTTC.

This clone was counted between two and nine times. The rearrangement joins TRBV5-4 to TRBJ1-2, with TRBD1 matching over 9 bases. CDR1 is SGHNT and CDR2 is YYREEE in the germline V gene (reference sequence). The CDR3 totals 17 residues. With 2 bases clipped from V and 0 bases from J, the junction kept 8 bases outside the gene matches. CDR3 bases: TGTGCCAGCAGCTTAAGTCCGGGACAGGGAGCTAACTATGGCTACACCTTC. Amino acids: CASSLSPGQGANYGYTF.